The TCR beta chain under discussion was sequenced for a study of beta chain features in type 1 diabetes. Once sorted, every population was more than 98% pure. Investigators reverse transcribed all isolated RNA, so they sequenced expressed TCRB transcripts. Measured with immunoSEQ multiplex PCR; TCRdb has only the in-frame clones, and not every one. The sample yields hundreds of thousands of clones, around 13% seen once. Germline-derived CDR1 and CDR2 are LNHDA and SQIVND (reference sequence). There are 17 residues in the CDR3. V was pared by 4 bases and J by 0 bases, with 17 bases between. This sequence was found in a man aged 18 to 30 in good health. The sequenced sample consisted of naive CD4+ T cells from blood. The V gene is TRBV19, the J gene TRBJ2-3, with D possibly TRBD1 on 6 matching bases. CDR3 nucleotides: TGTGCCAGTAGTACCCTCGGACAGCTACCTAGCACAGATACGCAGTATTTT. Its protein is CASSTLGQLPSTDTQYF.